The TCR beta chain described here comes from a study of T-cell reconstitution after alpha-beta-depleted transplantation in children. Unique molecular identifiers were used to barcode this TCRbeta library. TCRdb reanalysed the PCR reads using MiXCR and keeps one entry per CDR3 protein. The data show around 340,000 distinct CDR3 sequences, with about 14% seen just once and roughly 4.3% held by the top ten. The CDR3 runs to 13 residues. Germline loops: CDR1 LGHNA, CDR2 YSLEER. Trimming removed 4 bases at V and 6 bases at J, with 11 bases between. This clonotype was observed many times. The V and J genes are TRBV4-3 and TRBJ2-3; perhaps TRBD1 as D (6 bases). This receptor was obtained from a human donor who donated a stem cell graft to a child with Fanconi anemia. The sample consisted of PBMCs, taken from the stem cell graft. CDR3 in amino acids: CASSLNRADTQYF. The CDR3 DNA sequence: TGCGCCAGCAGCCTCAACAGGGCGGATACGCAGTATTTT.